The 20 T cell receptor beta chains reported below all come from one sample, sequenced in a study of blood T cell repertoires in COVID-19. Generated by immunoSEQ multiplex PCR, the TCRdb table keeps only in-frame clones and is missing some. In the table there are 150,000 to 200,000 clones, about nine tenths of which are singletons. The sample consisted of PBMCs or T cells enriched from blood (not recorded which). These receptors were collected from a woman under 30 who had recovered from COVID-19.

In this sample, this clone turned up a few times. The chain uses TRBV4-1 and TRBJ1-4; D possibly corresponds to TRBD1 (6 bases). Germline lookup yields CDR1 MGHRA and CDR2 YSYEKL. The ends were cut back, 1 base at V and 1 base at J, with 7 bases in the middle. CDR3 size: 15 residues. The CDR3 DNA follows: TGCGCCAGCAGCCAAGGAGGGGGAACTAATGAAAAACTGTTTTTT. Protein sequence: CASSQGGGTNEKLFF.

The V and J genes are TRBV5-1 and TRBJ2-7; 9 bases map to TRBD2. With V trimmed by 4 bases and J by 2 bases, 13 bases remained unmatched. The CDR3 contains 17 residues. CDR1 and CDR2 from the germline V gene are SGHRS and YFSETQ. DNA for the CDR3: TGCGCCAGCAGCCAGCGGCTCCTAGCGGGATTAACCTACGAGCAGTACTTC. This sequence encodes CASSQRLLAGLTYEQYF. The variable domain in full, with the rest retrieved from reference TRBV5-1 and TRBJ2-7, is KAGVTQTPRYLIKTRGQQVTLSCSPISGHRSVSWYQQTPGQGLQFLFEYFSETQRNKGNFPGRFSGRQFSNSRSEMNVSTLELGDSALYLCASSQRLLAGLTYEQYFGPGTRLTVT.

The chain couples TRBV5-1 to TRBJ1-2; D is perhaps TRBD1 (5 bases). Between the trimmed V and J ends, which lost 2 bases and 8 bases, there was a span of 10 bases. Germline CDR1 SGHRS, CDR2 YFSETQ. This CDR3 has 12 residues. CDR3 region: CASSLQAGGYTF. The CDR3 DNA reads TGCGCCAGCAGCTTACAGGCTGGGGGCTACACCTTC.

This chain uses TRBV5-4 with TRBJ2-1; TRBD2 might be the D (5 bases). CDR1 SGHNT and CDR2 YYREEE come from the germline V gene (reference sequence). The ends were cut back, 7 bases at V and 8 bases at J, with 22 bases in the middle. This CDR3 is 15 amino acids long. The CDR3 bases are TGTGCCAGCTTAGGAGGCGGCCTGGGCCGCGATGAGCAGTTCTTC. It specifies CASLGGGLGRDEQFF.

The genes are TRBV28 and TRBJ1-1; D unclear. The V and J ends lost 5 bases and 0 bases respectively, with 13 bases between them. The germline V gene encodes CDR1 MDHEN and CDR2 SYDVKM. This CDR3 has 15 amino acids. Here the CDR3 DNA reads TGTGCCAGCAGTGAAGCAGCGGGAGTGAACACTGAAGCTTTCTTT. This codes for CASSEAAGVNTEAFF.

The table lists this clone with a count of one. The rearrangement joins TRBV12-3 or TRBV12-4 to TRBJ1-1, with TRBD1 matching 7 bases. The CDR3 sequence is 13 residues long. The J segment lost 1 base and the V segment lost 5 bases, leaving 1 base of the junction unmatched. CDR3 coding DNA: TGTGCCAGCAGTCCAGGGGGGAACACTGAAGCTTTCTTT. Its protein is CASSPGGNTEAFF.

The V call is TRBV19, the J call TRBJ2-1; 7 nucleotides match TRBD2. This CDR3 has 15 amino acids. The trim removed 0 bases at V and 6 bases at J, leaving 5 bases unmatched. Looked up from germline, CDR1 is LNHDA and CDR2 is SQIVND (reference sequence). Here the CDR3 DNA reads TGTGCCAGTAGTATAGAGGGCGGGAGCTTCAATGAGCAGTTCTTC. Translated: CASSIEGGSFNEQFF.

The rearrangement uses TRBV5-4 and TRBJ2-1, with 11 bases identical to TRBD2. Germline loops: CDR1 SGHNT, CDR2 YYREEE (reference sequence). The length of the CDR3 is 16 residues. V gave up 4 bases and J gave up 8 bases; unmatched junction bases: 11. Written as DNA, the CDR3 is TGTGCCAGCAGCCCGGCTAGCGGGGGGCCTGGGGATGAGCAGTTCTTC. Translating it yields CASSPASGGPGDEQFF.

Note on this clone: At one end the junction does not follow the germline gene, possibly because of a read error. The chain recombines TRBV7-7 with TRBJ2-7; 11 nucleotides agree with TRBD2. The CDR3 has 14 amino acids. Per the germline V gene, CDR1 is SSHAT and CDR2 is FNYEAQ (reference sequence). CDR3 protein: CASTPLAGVGEQYF. The CDR3 coding sequence is TGTGCTAGCACCCCACTAGCGGGAGTGGGGGAGCAGTACTTC.

The V call is TRBV5-1, the J call TRBJ1-2; a possible D gene is TRBD1 (5 bases). Germline V gives CDR1 SGHRS, CDR2 YFSETQ. The length of the CDR3 is 14 residues. Trimming shortened V by 0 bases and J by 4 bases, and 10 bases separated the two germline ends. CDR3 nucleotides: TGCGCCAGCAGCTTGGCGGATAGGGGCTATGGCTACACCTTC. It translates to CASSLADRGYGYTF.

This clone was observed a few times. The gene calls are TRBV12-3 or TRBV12-4 and TRBJ1-5, with no clear D. This CDR3 region has 13 residues. Trimming shortened V by 3 bases and J by 0 bases, and 3 bases separated the two germline ends. In nucleotides, the CDR3 is TGTGCCAGCAGTTTTCGTAGCAATCAGCCCCAGCATTTT. The encoded protein is CASSFRSNQPQHF.

This chain joins TRBV6-1 and TRBJ2-1; 10 nucleotides match TRBD2. The germline gives CDR1 MNHNS, CDR2 SASEGT. The V gene end was trimmed by 4 bases and the J gene end by 5 bases; junction bases not matched to a gene: 8. This CDR3 is 16 amino acids long. The chain's CDR3 is CASSARGLARNNEQFF. Written as DNA, the CDR3 is TGTGCCAGCAGTGCCCGGGGACTAGCGCGGAACAATGAGCAGTTCTTC.

V gene TRBV6-5 combines with J gene TRBJ1-5; a weak D match, TRBD1 (5 bases). V was clipped by 6 bases and J by 7 bases, with 19 bases between them. Germline V lookup: CDR1 MNHEY, CDR2 SVGAGI. This CDR3 region has 15 residues. The CDR3 DNA follows: TGTGCCAGCAGCCAAACGCGCAGGGCCGGACAGCCCCAGCATTTT. This codes for CASSQTRRAGQPQHF.

CDR3 residues: CASSQARGSYEQYF. The CDR3 DNA is TGCGCCAGCAGCCAGGCCCGTGGCTCCTACGAGCAGTACTTC. The chain uses TRBV4-3 and TRBJ2-7; D gene unclear. CDR3 length: 14 amino acids. V shed 3 bases and J shed 0 bases, with 9 bases lying between them. CDR1 LGHNA and CDR2 YSLEER come from the germline V gene.

The chain employs TRBV12-3 or TRBV12-4 and TRBJ1-1, with D uncertain. V was shortened by 6 bases and J by 7 bases, with 15 bases between the two germline ends. The CDR3 length is 13 residues. For the CDR3, the DNA is TGTGCCAGCAGCCAAGATGACATTATTGAAGCTTTCTTT. Protein product: CASSQDDIIEAFF.

This rearrangement joins TRBV19 to TRBJ2-2, with D possibly TRBD1 on 5 matching bases. The CDR3 is 13 residues long. Germline lookup yields CDR1 LNHDA and CDR2 SQIVND (reference sequence). The V gene lost 7 bases and the J gene lost 6 bases, with 12 bases spanning the gap. The DNA for the CDR3 is TGTGCCAGTACCAGGGCCGATCCCGGGGAGCTGTTTTTT. It codes for CASTRADPGELFF.

This chain uses TRBV28 with TRBJ1-1, with 10 positions matching TRBD1. Looked up from germline, CDR1 is MDHEN and CDR2 is SYDVKM. Trimming took 6 bases from V and 4 from J; bases not matched to a gene: 11. CDR3 length: 16 amino acids. CDR3 in amino acids: CASRKAWTGGSTEAFF. CDR3 bases: TGTGCCAGCAGAAAAGCGTGGACAGGGGGGAGCACTGAAGCTTTCTTT.

The chain uses TRBV3-1 (or the pseudogene TRBV3-2) and TRBJ2-7, with 9 bases identical to TRBD1. This CDR3 contains 15 residues. Trimming took 4 bases from V and 3 from J; bases not matched to a gene: 7. CDR1 is LGHDT and CDR2 is YNNKEL in the germline V gene (reference sequence). Here the CDR3 reads CASSRDPGQGYEQYF. The CDR3 nucleotides are TGTGCCAGCAGCCGAGACCCGGGACAGGGCTACGAGCAGTACTTC.

This chain uses TRBV2 with TRBJ2-1; 7 positions agree with TRBD1. Germline loops: CDR1 SNHLY, CDR2 FYNNEI. CDR3 length: 12 amino acids. V was clipped by 6 bases and J by 10 bases; unmatched bases: 6. CDR3 sequence (DNA): TGTGCCAGCAGCTACAGGGGTTGGGAGCAGTTCTTC. This encodes CASSYRGWEQFF. Full variable domain (rest looked up from reference TRBV2 and TRBJ2-1): EPEVTQTPSHQVTQMGQEVILRCVPISNHLYFYWYRQILGQKVEFLVSFYNNEISEKSEIFDDQFSVERPDGSNFTLKIRSTKLEDSAMYFCASSYRGWEQFFGPGTRLTVL.

This rearrangement joins TRBV28 to TRBJ1-1; no firm D call. Looked up from germline, CDR1 is MDHEN and CDR2 is SYDVKM. The CDR3 totals 14 residues. V dropped 8 bases and J dropped 4 bases, with 17 bases sitting between them. CDR3 in DNA: TGTGCCAGCGCTTTTGCGAGGGTCGGCACTGAAGCTTTCTTT. Translating gives CASAFARVGTEAFF.